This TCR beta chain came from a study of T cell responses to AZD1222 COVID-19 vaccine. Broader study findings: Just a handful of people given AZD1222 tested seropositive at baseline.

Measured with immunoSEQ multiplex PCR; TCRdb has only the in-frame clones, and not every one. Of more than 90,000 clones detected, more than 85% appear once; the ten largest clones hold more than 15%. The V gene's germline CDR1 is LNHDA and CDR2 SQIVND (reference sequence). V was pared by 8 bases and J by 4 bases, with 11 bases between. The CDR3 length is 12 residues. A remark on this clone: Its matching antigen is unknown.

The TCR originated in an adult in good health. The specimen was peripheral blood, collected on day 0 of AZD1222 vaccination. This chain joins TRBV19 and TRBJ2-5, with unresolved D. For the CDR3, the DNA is TGTGCCAGTGGGATCCTGGGAGAGACCCAGTACTTC. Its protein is CASGILGETQYF.